The 32 T cell receptor beta chains reported below all come from one sample, sequenced in a study of tumor-infiltrating lymphocytes in primary liver carcinoma. Researchers generated TCR beta cDNA from roughly 520 ng of total RNA, relying on a constant-region primer. Slightly modified ARM-PCR with three nested multiplex PCR rounds yielded TCR beta libraries. Use of TRBV1-TRBV30 forward primers with a C-beta reverse primer characterized the first two PCR rounds, which lasted 10 cycles each. TCRdb called the multiplex PCR reads again in MiXCR, with one record for every CDR3 protein. The profile covers roughly 22,000 distinct CDR3 sequences, with 70% to 90% appearing a single time and 35% to 40% taken by the ten largest. Each 20-30 mg portion of unsorted bulk tissue served as the source for co-extraction of RNA and DNA. The sequencing input was liver tumor tissue from sampling region 2. Noted subset: tumor region T2, inferior pole. The receptors were sampled from a young woman with primary liver carcinoma and hepatitis B virus infection.

Of note for this clonotype: The junction departs from germline at one end; a sequencing error may be responsible. The chain has TRBV4-3 and TRBJ2-2; D might be TRBD2 (6 bases). Per the germline V gene, CDR1 is LGHNA and CDR2 is YSLEER. CDR3 length: 16 residues. The CDR3: CSSSQGAGILTGELFF. DNA for the CDR3: TGCTCCAGCAGCCAAGGGGCGGGGATCCTCACCGGGGAGCTGTTTTTC.

Notes on this clonotype: An end of the junction differs from the germline gene, which may be a read error. This chain's CDR3 is CASSPWTGSTGELSF. CDR3 bases: TGTGCCAGCAGTCCGTGGACAGGGTCCACCGGGGAGCTGTCTTTT. The J gene is TRBJ2-2, the V gene TRBV6-5; 8 bases agree with TRBD1. The CDR3 runs to 15 residues. Germline V gene sequence: CDR1 MNHEY, CDR2 SVGAGI.

The J gene is TRBJ2-5, the V gene TRBV10-3; D unresolved. Germline values: CDR1 ENHRY, CDR2 SYGVKD. Trimming took off 5 bases at V and 5 bases at J, with 18 bases between the two ends. CDR3 length: 15 amino acids. The CDR3 loop reads CAISKWATRHETQYF. The CDR3 DNA is TGTGCCATCAGTAAGTGGGCTACCAGACATGAGACCCAGTACTTC.

The gene calls are TRBV20-1 and TRBJ2-7, with 9 bases identical to TRBD2. The CDR3 sequence is 14 residues long. Germline V gene sequence: CDR1 DFQATT, CDR2 SNEGSKA (reference sequence). V lost 6 bases to trimming and J lost 8 bases; unmatched junction nucleotides: 14. The CDR3 protein is CSAGADSGSRKQYF. CDR3 DNA: TGCAGTGCAGGAGCTGATAGCGGGAGCCGAAAGCAGTACTTC.

This chain links TRBV6-5 with TRBJ2-1, with TRBD2 matching 9 bases. The CDR3 runs to 15 residues. CDR1 is MNHEY and CDR2 is SVGAGI in the germline V gene. The CDR3 DNA sequence: TGTGTCGGTAGTTGGACTAGCGCGTCCTACAATGAGCAGTTCTTC. Its translation is CVGSWTSASYNEQFF.

Concerning this clonotype: Mismatch with germline at one junction end may stem from a read error. In DNA, the CDR3 is TGTGCCATCAATGAGTCGATGAGCGGATCCTACGATGAGCAGATCTTC. Amino acid sequence: CAINESMSGSYDEQIF. J is TRBJ2-1 and V is TRBV10-3; a possible D gene is TRBD2 (5 bases). The V gene's germline CDR1 is ENHRY and CDR2 SYGVKD. This CDR3 comprises 16 residues.

About this clonotype: One junction end disagrees with the germline gene, perhaps due to a read error. The chain couples TRBV6-5 to TRBJ2-2; 9 bases map to TRBD2. CDR3 length: 16 residues. The germline V gene has CDR1 MNHEY and CDR2 SVGAGI. The CDR3 coding sequence is TGCGCCAGCAGTTATGGACTAGCGCTGAGCACCGGGGAGCTGTTATTT. Translating gives CASSYGLALSTGELLF.

For this clonotype: A read error may account for a junction end that differs from germline. The genes are TRBV11-2 and TRBJ1-2; perhaps TRBD1 as D (5 bases). CDR1 and CDR2 from the germline V gene are SGHAT and FQNNGV. This CDR3 spans 13 amino acids. CDR3 protein: CASSIEGNYGYTF. CDR3 DNA sequence: TGTGCGAGCAGCATAGAGGGGAACTATGGCTACACCTTC.

This clonotype was counted at least ten times. The V gene is TRBV7-2, the J gene TRBJ2-7; 9 bases line up with TRBD2. The CDR3 sequence is 14 residues long. The J segment lost 5 bases and the V segment lost 5 bases, leaving 7 bases of the junction unmatched. Germline V gives CDR1 SGHTA, CDR2 FQGNSA. CDR3 coding DNA: TGTGCCAGCAGCCTTGATAGCGGGAGAAACGAGCAGTACTTC. Its translation: CASSLDSGRNEQYF.

Details on this clonotype: The germline gene is not matched at one end of the junction; a read error may be the cause. The chain employs TRBV19 and TRBJ2-2; D ambiguous. Germline CDR1 reads LNHDA; CDR2 reads SQIVND (reference sequence). This CDR3 contains 12 residues. The CDR3 sequence is CASGIWSGELFF. The CDR3 DNA reads as TGTGCCAGTGGTATTTGGAGCGGGGAGCTGTTTTTT.

The rearrangement joins TRBV5-1 to TRBJ2-7; weak D call: TRBD2 (5 bases). Per germline, CDR1 SGHRS and CDR2 YFSETQ. Trimming took off 5 bases at V and 5 bases at J, with 14 bases between the two ends. This CDR3 region has 13 residues. CDR3 sequence: CASRLRWTDEQYF. In DNA form, the CDR3 reads TGCGCCAGCAGACTTAGGTGGACTGACGAGCAGTACTTC.

The chain employs TRBV5-5 and TRBJ2-4; TRBD2 matches at 7 bases. The germline V gene encodes CDR1 SGHKS and CDR2 YYEKEE (reference sequence). This CDR3 is built from 17 residues. The ends lost 2 bases at V and 7 bases at J; junction bases unmatched: 15. CDR3: CASSLVEMREGSNIQYF. The CDR3 nucleotides read TGTGCCAGCAGCTTAGTAGAAATGAGGGAGGGGTCGAACATTCAGTACTTC.

Concerning this clonotype itself: Lacking the conserved final phenylalanine or tryptophan, this CDR3 likely reflects a read error. No DNA is shown, since the ends of the CDR3 on it are uncertain; the CDR3 is the one TCRdb lists. The chain's CDR3 is CTSSEFGGGEWEQLY. The chain joins TRBV6-1 to TRBJ2-1; the D call in the table, TRBD1, was not verified against the DNA. Per the germline V gene, CDR1 is MNHNS and CDR2 is SASEGT. The CDR3 is 15 residues long, counting both termini.

This clonotype was counted a single time. A much larger clone sits a single nucleotide away, making a read error possible. The CDR3, as DNA: TGTGCCAGCTCACTCCCCGGGATCACAGATACGCAGTATTTT. It codes for CASSLPGITDTQYF. The V call is TRBV18, the J call TRBJ2-3; perhaps TRBD2 as D (5 bases). Germline CDR1 is KGHSH and CDR2 is LQKENI. The CDR3 is 14 amino acids. Between the trimmed V and J ends, which lost 4 bases and 2 bases, there was a span of 10 bases.

To note about this clonotype: Germline and junction disagree at one end, which may indicate a read error. The chain recombines TRBV14 with TRBJ1-3; no clear D gene. This CDR3 has 15 residues. The germline gives CDR1 SGHDN, CDR2 FVKESK. The chain's CDR3 is CASSGIAASGNTIYF. CDR3 in DNA: TGTGCCAGCAGTGGGATTGCGGCCTCTGGGAACACCATATATTTT. The variable domain in full, completed from reference TRBV14 and TRBJ1-3, reads EAGVTQFPSHSVIEKGQTVTLRCDPISGHDNLYWYRRVMGKEIKFLLHFVKESKQDESGMPNNRFLAERTGGTYSTLKVQPAELEDSGVYFCASSGIAASGNTIYFGEGSWLTVV.

A single count supports this clonotype. A read error may account for a junction end that differs from germline. This chain uses TRBV11-2 with TRBJ1-1; D is unclear. In germline, CDR1 is SGHAT, CDR2 FQNNGV. CDR3 length: 14 amino acids. The CDR3 sequence is CASSLLWAGNEALF. CDR3 DNA: TGTGCCAGCAGTTTATTATGGGCCGGCAATGAAGCTCTCTTT.

Points on this clonotype: The conserved closing phenylalanine or tryptophan is absent in this CDR3, likely reflecting a read error. The chain employs TRBV11-2 and TRBJ1-2, with a weak D call TRBD1 (6 bases). The CDR3 is made up of 13 amino acids. Trimming left V 7 bases short and J 8 bases short, with 17 bases between. Germline V CDR1 and CDR2: SGHAT, FQNNGV. CDR3 protein: CASIQGGGGGYTL. CDR3 nucleotide sequence: TGTGCCAGCATTCAGGGAGGGGGTGGAGGCTACACCCTC.

The chain joins TRBV11-2 to TRBJ1-2, with D uncertain. Germline V gene sequence: CDR1 SGHAT, CDR2 FQNNGV. The CDR3 consists of 16 residues. The CDR3 spells CACSPRGGVWSYGYTF. In nucleotides, the CDR3 is TGTGCTTGCAGCCCACGAGGCGGGGTTTGGAGCTATGGCTACACCTTC.

This clonotype was recorded at least ten times. The CDR3 does not close with the conserved phenylalanine or tryptophan, likely indicating a read error. The chain is built from TRBV11-1 and TRBJ2-7, with 11 bases matching TRBD2. V lost 3 bases, J lost 2 bases, and 6 bases stayed unmatched. This CDR3 spans 16 amino acids. The V gene's germline CDR1 is SGHAT and CDR2 FQDESV (reference sequence). The CDR3 region has the DNA TGTGCCAGCAGCTTGGCCGGGACTAGCGGAGCCTACGAGCAGTACTCC. Protein product: CASSLAGTSGAYEQYS.

This clonotype has a handful of counts. An end of the junction differs from the germline gene, which may be a read error. The rearrangement uses TRBV12-3 or TRBV12-4 and TRBJ2-1, with D maybe TRBD2 (6 bases). The CDR3 contains 15 residues. The CDR3 nucleotides are TGTTCCAGCAGCCTGTCCGGTATTAGCGGACTTGAGCAGTTCTTC. Amino acids: CSSSLSGISGLEQFF.

As regards this clonotype: The CDR3 does not close with the conserved phenylalanine or tryptophan, likely indicating a read error. Because the CDR3's place on the DNA is in doubt, the DNA is left out and the CDR3 is given as listed by TCRdb. This rearrangement joins TRBV6-5 to TRBJ1-1. Germline CDR1 MNHEY, CDR2 SVGAGI. The CDR3 is made up of 11 amino acids, end residues included. CDR3 protein: CASSYTDVAFL.

The chain joins TRBV5-1 to TRBJ1-6; 9 nucleotides match TRBD1. Looked up from germline, CDR1 is SGHRS and CDR2 is YFSETQ. The length of the CDR3 is 14 residues. CDR3 sequence (DNA): TGCATCAGCAGCCGACAGGGGGGACTCTCTGCCCTCCACTTT. Protein product: CISSRQGGLSALHF. Drawing the rest from reference TRBV5-1 and TRBJ1-6, the complete variable domain is KAGVTQTPRYLIKTRGQQVTLSCSPISGHRSVSWYQQTPGQGLQFLFEYFSETQRNKGNFPGRFSGRQFSNSRSEMNVSTLELGDSALYLCISSRQGGLSALHFGNGTRLTVT.

Worth noting for this clonotype: A much larger clone differs from this one at a single base, so this may be a read error. The chain joins TRBV11-1 to TRBJ2-1, with D perhaps TRBD1 (5 bases). The germline gives CDR1 SGHAT, CDR2 FQDESV (reference sequence). This CDR3 contains 15 residues. V was shortened by 9 bases and J by 5 bases, with 20 bases between the two germline ends. CDR3 sequence reads: CASGGPGSGNNEQFF. CDR3 nucleotide sequence: TGTGCCAGTGGCGGACCAGGGTCAGGGAACAATGAGCAGTTCTTC.

A word on this clonotype: This CDR3 is missing its conserved last phenylalanine or tryptophan, likely due to a read error. The chain combines TRBV7-8 with TRBJ1-2; 8 nucleotides agree with TRBD1. This CDR3 is built from 15 residues. Germline V gene data show CDR1 as SGHVS and CDR2 as FQNEAQ. V was pared by 1 base and J by 3 bases, with 4 bases of the junction left unmatched. CDR3 amino acids: CASSLDRGVHYGYTL. In nucleotides, the CDR3 is TGTGCCAGCAGCTTAGACAGGGGGGTCCACTATGGCTACACCCTC.

The sample holds one count of this clonotype. In this CDR3 the conserved last residue, phenylalanine or tryptophan, is missing, so a read error is likely. The J gene is TRBJ2-2, the V gene TRBV28; TRBD2 matches 7 bases. Unmatched junction bases numbered 5, after V lost 3 bases and J lost 10 bases. This CDR3 is built from 13 residues. The V gene's germline CDR1 is MDHEN and CDR2 SYDVKM. The CDR3 sequence is CASSLSGNAELFL. CDR3 nucleotides: TGTGCCAGCAGTTTGAGCGGGAACGCGGAGCTGTTTTTA.

This clonotype was observed at least ten times. The rearrangement joins TRBV29-1 to TRBJ1-2, with D hard to call. There are 12 residues in the CDR3. V dropped 5 bases and J dropped 5 bases, with 12 bases sitting between them. Looked up from germline, CDR1 is SQVTM and CDR2 is ANQGSEA. The CDR3 region is CSVSGRPYGYTF. The CDR3 DNA reads as TGCAGCGTTTCGGGCAGGCCATATGGCTACACCTTC.

Details on this clonotype: The junction shows a germline mismatch at one end, possibly a read error. The chain joins TRBV29-1 to TRBJ2-1, with TRBD1 as a possible D gene (6 bases). This CDR3 spans 14 amino acids. Germline CDR1 SQVTM, CDR2 ANQGSEA. The DNA for the CDR3 is TGCAGCTCCGCGACAGGAGTAAGCTCCAATGGGCAGTTCTTC. This translates into CSSATGVSSNGQFF.

The chain recombines TRBV7-9 with TRBJ1-4; no firm D call. Trimming left V 2 bases short and J 8 bases short, with 18 bases between. Germline V gives CDR1 SEHNR, CDR2 FQNEAQ (reference sequence). The CDR3 covers 16 residues. In DNA form, the CDR3 reads TGTGCCAGCAGCTTAAAAAGGCGCAGATTCTTCGAAAAACTGTTTTTT. It is translated as CASSLKRRRFFEKLFF.

For this clonotype: A read error may account for a junction end that differs from germline. The V call is TRBV4-3, the J call TRBJ2-7; TRBD2 agrees at 7 bases. Germline lookup yields CDR1 LGHNA and CDR2 YSLEER. CDR3 length equals 18 residues. The CDR3 here is CVSSQAVTGGYISYEQYF. For the CDR3, the DNA is TGTGTCAGCAGCCAAGCTGTGACGGGGGGTTACATTAGCTACGAGCAGTACTTC.

In the case of this clonotype: At one end, the junction sequence differs from germline, possibly due to a read error. The chain is built from TRBV5-1 and TRBJ2-1, with D possibly TRBD2 on 6 matching bases. The CDR3 consists of 17 residues. Germline V gene data show CDR1 as SGHRS and CDR2 as YFSETQ. CDR3: CASRWGAGYSTYNEQFF. CDR3 in DNA: TGCGCCAGCAGGTGGGGCGCGGGATACTCAACCTACAACGAGCAGTTCTTC.

Note on this clonotype: One base away lies a much larger clone, so this may be a sequencing read error. The CDR3 reads CASGYDRGTEAFF. CDR3 bases: TGTGCCAGCGGTTACGACAGGGGAACTGAAGCTTTCTTT. This sequence joins TRBV6-5 and TRBJ1-1, with TRBD1 matching 8 bases. The germline V gene encodes CDR1 MNHEY and CDR2 SVGAGI. The CDR3 is 13 residues long.

This chain uses TRBV11-2 with TRBJ1-1, with D perhaps matching TRBD1 (6 bases). Germline CDR1 is SGHAT and CDR2 is FQNNGV. Deletions cut 7 bases from V and 6 bases from J, with 18 bases between. CDR3 length: 14 amino acids. This CDR3 reads CASIHRGGRAEAFF. The CDR3 DNA reads TGTGCCAGCATACATAGAGGGGGGAGGGCTGAAGCTTTCTTT.